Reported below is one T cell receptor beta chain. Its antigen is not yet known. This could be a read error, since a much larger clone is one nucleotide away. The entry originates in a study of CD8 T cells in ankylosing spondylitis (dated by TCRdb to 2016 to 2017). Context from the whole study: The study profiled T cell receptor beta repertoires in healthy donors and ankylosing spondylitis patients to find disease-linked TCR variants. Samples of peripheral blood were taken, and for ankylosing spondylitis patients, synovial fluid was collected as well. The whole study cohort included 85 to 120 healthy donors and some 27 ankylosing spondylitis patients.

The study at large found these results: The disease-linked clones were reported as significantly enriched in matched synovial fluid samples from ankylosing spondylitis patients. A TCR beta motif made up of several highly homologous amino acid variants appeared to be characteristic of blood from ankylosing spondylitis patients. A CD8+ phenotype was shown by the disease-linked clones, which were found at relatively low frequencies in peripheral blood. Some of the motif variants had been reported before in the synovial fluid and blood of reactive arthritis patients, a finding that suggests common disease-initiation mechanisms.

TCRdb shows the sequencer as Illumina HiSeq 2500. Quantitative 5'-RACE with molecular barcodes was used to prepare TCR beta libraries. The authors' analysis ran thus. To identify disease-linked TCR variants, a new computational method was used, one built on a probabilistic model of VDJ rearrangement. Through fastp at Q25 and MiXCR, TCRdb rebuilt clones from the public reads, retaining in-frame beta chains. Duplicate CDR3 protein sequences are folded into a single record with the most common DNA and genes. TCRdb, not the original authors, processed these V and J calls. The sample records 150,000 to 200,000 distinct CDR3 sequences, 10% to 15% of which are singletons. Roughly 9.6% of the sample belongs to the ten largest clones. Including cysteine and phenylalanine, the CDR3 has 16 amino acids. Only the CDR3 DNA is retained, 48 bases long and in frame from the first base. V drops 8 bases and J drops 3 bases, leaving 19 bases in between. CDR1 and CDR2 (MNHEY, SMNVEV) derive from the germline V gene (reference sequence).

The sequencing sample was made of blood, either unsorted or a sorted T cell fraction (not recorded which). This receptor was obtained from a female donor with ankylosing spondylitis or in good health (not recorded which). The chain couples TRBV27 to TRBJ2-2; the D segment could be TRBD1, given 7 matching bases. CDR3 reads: CASRRIQGRHTGELFF. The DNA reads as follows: TGTGCCAGCCGACGAATACAGGGGAGGCACACCGGGGAGCTGTTTTTT.